Listed below are T cell receptor beta chains from one sample, sequenced in a study of blood T cell repertoires in COVID-19. Assay used: immunoSEQ multiplex PCR; TCRdb lists only in-frame clones, some missing. Of over 50,000 clones listed, over 65% are singletons. The source material was peripheral blood. Receptor source: an elderly man with active or convalescent COVID-19. Both conserved end residues are part of each CDR3. A D gene is named only where the DNA matches it firmly. Size tells how often a clone was seen (once, few, many) or the class of an expanded clone, and some rows leave it out.

.	TRBV18	TRBD1	TRBJ1-1	CASSPTGQGTLNTEAFF	TGTGCCAGCTCACCGACGGGACAGGGAACCTTGAACACTGAAGCTTTCTTT
.	TRBV19	.	TRBJ2-3	CASSIHRGSSTDTQYF	TGTGCCAGTAGTATCCACCGGGGATCAAGCACAGATACGCAGTATTTT
few	TRBV25-1	.	TRBJ1-4	CASSVAKKLFF	TGTGCCAGCAGTGTCGCGAAAAAACTGTTTTTT
.	TRBV10-3	.	TRBJ2-5	CAISEAALPETQYF	TGTGCCATCAGTGAGGCGGCGCTTCCAGAGACCCAGTACTTC
few	TRBV24-1	.	TRBJ2-2	CATSETQGFQNTGELFF	TGTGCCACCAGTGAGACACAGGGCTTCCAGAACACCGGGGAGCTGTTTTTT
.	TRBV5-1	.	TRBJ1-1	CASRGITEAFF	TGCGCCAGCCGGGGGATCACTGAAGCTTTCTTT
few	TRBV19	TRBD2	TRBJ2-1	CASSTSSGGITNEQFF	TGTGCCAGTAGTACTAGTAGCGGGGGTATCACCAATGAGCAGTTCTTC
.	TRBV2	TRBD2	TRBJ2-5	CASAGLASQETQYF	TGTGCCAGCGCGGGACTAGCGTCCCAAGAGACCCAGTACTTC
.	TRBV10-2	TRBD2	TRBJ2-5	CASSESHWRGGLQETQYF	TGCGCCAGCAGTGAGTCTCACTGGCGGGGGGGCCTCCAAGAGACCCAGTACTTC
.	TRBV5-6	.	TRBJ2-7	CASSFRGADEQYF	TGTGCCAGCAGCTTTCGGGGGGCGGACGAGCAGTACTTC
.	TRBV11-2	.	TRBJ2-1	CASSPHITVPSYNEQFF	TGTGCCAGCAGCCCCCATATCACTGTACCCTCCTACAATGAGCAGTTCTTC
.	TRBV5-5	TRBD1	TRBJ1-6	CASSLLAGQNNSPLHF	TGTGCCAGCAGCTTGCTTGCGGGACAGAATAATTCACCCCTCCACTTT
.	TRBV7-9	.	TRBJ1-5	CASSPGRGQPQHF	TGTGCCAGCAGCCCTGGACGGGGACAGCCCCAGCATTTT
.	TRBV28	.	TRBJ2-1	CASSSPGKAKNEQFF	TGTGCCAGCAGTTCCCCGGGAAAAGCCAAGAATGAGCAGTTCTTC